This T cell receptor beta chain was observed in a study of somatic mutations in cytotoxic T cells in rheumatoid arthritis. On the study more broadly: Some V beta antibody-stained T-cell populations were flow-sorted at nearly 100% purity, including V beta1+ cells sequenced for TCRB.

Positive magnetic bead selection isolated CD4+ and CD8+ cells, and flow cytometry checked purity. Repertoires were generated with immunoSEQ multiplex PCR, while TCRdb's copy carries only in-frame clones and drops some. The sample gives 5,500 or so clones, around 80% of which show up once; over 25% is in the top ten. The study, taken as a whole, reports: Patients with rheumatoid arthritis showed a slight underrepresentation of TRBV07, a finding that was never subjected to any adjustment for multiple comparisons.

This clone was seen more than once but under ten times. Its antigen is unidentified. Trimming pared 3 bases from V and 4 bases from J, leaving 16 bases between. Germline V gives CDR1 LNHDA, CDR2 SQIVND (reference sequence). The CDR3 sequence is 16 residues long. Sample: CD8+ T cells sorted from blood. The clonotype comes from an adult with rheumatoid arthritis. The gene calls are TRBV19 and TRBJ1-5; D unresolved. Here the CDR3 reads CASSIWGSGGNQPQHF. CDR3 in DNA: TGTGCCAGTAGTATCTGGGGTTCTGGTGGGAATCAGCCCCAGCATTTT.